This TCR beta chain was identified in a study of neurological immune-mediated disorders. The study, taken as a whole, reports: The absence of shared CDR3 amino acid sequences among expanded clones across subjects suggests private repertoires in all groups. Phylogenetic grouping placed 18 of 34 multiple sclerosis patients' repertoires in one related-CDR3 cluster, a possible signature.

In TCRdb, the 5' RACE reads were re-called with MiXCR into one record per CDR3 protein. The sample includes approximately 51,000 distinct CDR3 sequences, around 3.4% of them seen just once. Germline CDR1 MNHEY, CDR2 SVGAGI. Trimming pared 5 bases from V and 0 bases from J, leaving 15 bases between. The CDR3 length is 16 residues. This clonotype was seen more than once but under ten times. What it recognizes is unknown. The sequence was collected from a man in his forties with multiple sclerosis. The gene calls are TRBV6-5 and TRBJ2-3, with a possible D match to TRBD1 (6 bases). The sequencing input was PBMCs. DNA of the CDR3: TGTGCCAGCAGTCAGGGACAAGCCCCTAGCACAGATACGCAGTATTTT. Its translation: CASSQGQAPSTDTQYF.